This entry is about one T cell receptor beta chain. Its specificity is not known. These data belong to a study of T cells in Graves' hyperthyroidism and ophthalmopathy. Turning to the study itself: Peripheral blood specimens were obtained at initial diagnosis, prior to any treatment.

The authors took PBMCs from about 9.5 ml fresh peripheral blood. It was RNA transcripts that yielded the amplified TCR beta CDR3 regions. The HTBI set primed first-round TCR CDR3 RT-PCR. MiXCR, applied by TCRdb to the multiplex PCR reads, yields one record per CDR3 protein. The table lists 400,000 to 500,000 distinct CDR3 sequences, about 14% of them singletons. CDR1 is SGHRS and CDR2 is YFSETQ in the germline V gene. This CDR3 contains 12 residues. Trimming stripped 0 bases from V and 11 bases from J, with 8 bases between. General study findings and limits: Classification by a 13 V-J model distinguished ophthalmopathy from stable hyperthyroidism. Most clonotypes that expanded in the thyroid above 0.001 also showed up in blood.

Sequenced input: blood. This clonotype originated in a young man with Graves' ophthalmopathy. J is TRBJ2-2 and V is TRBV5-1; D unclear. The chain's CDR3 is CASSLEQSELFF. The DNA for the CDR3 is TGCGCCAGCAGCTTGGAACAGTCAGAGCTGTTTTTT.